One sample yielded the 6 T cell receptor beta chains listed below, sequenced in a study of beta chain features in type 1 diabetes listed by TCRdb under 2018. The library was made by the immunoSEQ multiplex PCR assay. The entire isolated RNA was reverse transcribed using the High Capacity cDNA Reverse Transcription Kit, and thus expressed TCRB transcripts were sequenced. TCRdb limited this immuneACCESS table to in-frame rearrangements with V and J called. A share of clones is missing; checked studies link under half to unresolved V genes, and the rest is unexplained. For this sample there are about 650,000 clones; roughly an eighth appear just once. Approximately 0.11% of the sample goes to the ten largest clones. No antigen has been assigned to these receptors. The paper as a whole reports these results and caveats: Type 1 diabetes patients showed a moderate but significant shortening of TCRB CDR3 length in all four CD4+ subsets.

Sequenced sample: naive CD4+ T cells from blood. The label giving this sample's cell subset or site can be read as: true naive CD4+ T cells. All receptors come from a man aged 30 to 45 with type 1 diabetes.

The rearrangement joins TRBV5-1 to TRBJ2-1; TRBD2 aligns across 9 bases. Germline lookup yields CDR1 SGHRS and CDR2 YFSETQ. Trimming removed 4 bases from V and 7 bases from J; junction bases left unmatched: 9. This CDR3 is 15 amino acids long. CDR3 sequence reads: CASSTPSGVTNEQFF. CDR3 DNA: TGCGCCAGCAGCACCCCTAGCGGGGTAACGAATGAGCAGTTCTTC.

This clone was found a few times. The chain joins TRBV4-2 to TRBJ1-1; possible D gene TRBD1, 5 bases. The CDR3 spans 15 residues. Trimming took off 7 bases at V and 4 bases at J, with 19 bases between the two ends. CDR1 and CDR2 (germline): LGHNA, YNFKEQ. The CDR3 DNA reads as TGTGCCAGCATCCCTATGGCGACAGTCTCCACTGAAGCTTTCTTT. Amino acids: CASIPMATVSTEAFF.

This clone was recorded a few times. The chain combines TRBV4-3 with TRBJ1-2; D might be TRBD1 (6 bases). Germline V CDR1 and CDR2: LGHNA, YSLEER. The CDR3 has 15 residues. Between the trimmed V and J ends, which lost 8 bases and 4 bases, there was a span of 20 bases. Written as DNA, the CDR3 is TGCGCCAGCGCAATCCTGGAGGGGGACCTCTATGGCTACACCTTC. This gives the protein CASAILEGDLYGYTF.

This clone came up a few times. The genes are TRBV19 and TRBJ2-5; D may be TRBD1 (5 bases). The germline CDR1 and CDR2 sequences are LNHDA and SQIVND (reference sequence). V shed 5 bases and J shed 5 bases, with 18 bases lying between them. The CDR3 contains 15 residues. CDR3 coding DNA: TGTGCCAGTAGTCCCTCACATCTCCCAGGGGAGACCCAGTACTTC. Protein product: CASSPSHLPGETQYF.

Here the CDR3 reads CASSLLDSPLHF. CDR3 DNA: TGTGCCAGCAGCTTATTGGATTCACCCCTCCACTTT. This chain joins TRBV7-9 and TRBJ1-6; D gene uncertain. Trimming cost V 2 bases and J 8 bases, with 4 bases left between them. The CDR3 covers 12 residues. The germline gives CDR1 SEHNR, CDR2 FQNEAQ (reference sequence). Supplemented by reference TRBV7-9 and TRBJ1-6, the full variable domain reads DTGVSQNPRHKITKRGQNVTFRCDPISEHNRLYWYRQTLGQGPEFLTYFQNEAQLEKSRLLSDRFSAERPKGSFSTLEIQRTEQGDSAMYLCASSLLDSPLHFGNGTRLTVT.

The chain carries TRBV15 and TRBJ1-2; D unclear. The CDR3 runs to 14 residues. Trimming took off 9 bases at V and 0 bases at J, with 14 bases between the two ends. Looked up from germline, CDR1 is LNHNV and CDR2 is YYDKDF (reference sequence). The CDR3 DNA reads TGTGCCACTAGTGCACGGATAACTAACTATGGCTACACCTTC. Translation: CATSARITNYGYTF. Full variable domain (remainder filled in from reference TRBV15 and TRBJ1-2): DAMVIQNPRYQVTQFGKPVTLSCSQTLNHNVMYWYQQKSSQAPKLLFHYYDKDFNNEADTPDNFQSRRPNTSFCFLDIRSPGLGDTAMYLCATSARITNYGYTFGSGTRLTVV.